Presented here are 3 T cell receptor beta chains from one specimen sequenced in a study of post-analysis software for immune sequencing data. Overall study findings and caveats: Patients showed TRBV5-6, TRBV5-1 and TRBV20-1 among roughly five TRBV segments more frequent than in controls.

TCR beta cDNA libraries had unique molecular identifiers. TCRdb recomputed calls from the PCR reads with MiXCR, one row per CDR3 protein. The repertoire holds hundreds of thousands of distinct CDR3 sequences, with around 27% as singletons. No antigen has been identified for these receptors. The specimen was blood. The source is a girl aged 10 to 17 with multiple sclerosis.

The sample holds many counts of this clonotype. The rearrangement links TRBV29-1 to TRBJ1-1; 9 positions match TRBD1. The CDR3 totals 12 residues. Germline V gene lookup returns CDR1 SQVTM and CDR2 ANQGSEA. Trimming cost V 7 bases and J 4 bases; bases outside gene matches: 4. Here the CDR3 reads CSARTGATEAFF. Written as DNA, the CDR3 is TGCAGCGCCCGGACAGGGGCCACTGAAGCTTTCTTT.

V is TRBV24-1 and J is TRBJ2-1, with D uncertain. V lost 2 bases and J 8 bases, leaving 9 bases between the germline ends. CDR1 and CDR2 from the germline V gene are KGHDR and SFDVKD. This CDR3 is 13 amino acids long. The CDR3, as DNA: TGTGCCACCAGTGATTCCCTGCGCGATGAGCAGTTCTTC. Its translation is CATSDSLRDEQFF.

This clonotype was detected a few times. V gene TRBV12-3 or TRBV12-4 combines with J gene TRBJ2-5, with D unresolved. V lost 2 bases and J lost 1, with 14 bases in between. CDR3 length: 16 residues. The CDR3 spells CASSLSADRIQETQYF. CDR3 DNA sequence: TGTGCCAGCAGTTTATCTGCGGATCGGATCCAAGAGACCCAGTACTTC.